This is a list of T cell receptor beta chains from one sample in a study of shared clonotypes between healthy human individuals. TCRdb's table, derived via immunoSEQ multiplex PCR, lists solely in-frame clones and lacks some. The sample records 600,000 to 750,000 clones, about 92% being singletons. Sequencing was performed on memory CD8+ T cells from PBMCs. All receptors come from a young man in good health. Some clones in this sample may be carry-over from other donors' samples. The CDR3 runs from the conserved cysteine through the conserved F or W. Each record gives: V gene, clone size, J gene, D gene, CDR3 protein, CDR3 DNA. A D gene is named only where the DNA matches it firmly. The size field is filled for only some rows; it gives once, few, many or a size class.

TRBV7-6	.	TRBJ2-1	TRBD2	CASSLQWREPYNEQFF	TGTGCCAGCAGCCTCCAGTGGCGGGAGCCCTACAATGAGCAGTTCTTC
TRBV5-3	.	TRBJ2-7	TRBD1	CASRGLSAGEQYF	TGTGCCAGCAGGGGGCTGTCGGCTGGCGAGCAGTACTTC
TRBV7-8	.	TRBJ2-7	TRBD1	CASSLGGDRGTYEQYF	TGTGCCAGCAGCTTAGGGGGGGACAGGGGTACCTACGAGCAGTACTTC
TRBV25-1	.	TRBJ2-1	.	CASSVQPWDEQFF	TGTGCCAGCAGTGTGCAGCCCTGGGATGAGCAGTTCTTC
TRBV9	.	TRBJ2-5	TRBD2	CASSVVGSGVQETQYF	TGTGCCAGCAGCGTAGTGGGTAGCGGGGTCCAAGAGACCCAGTACTTC
TRBV5-6	.	TRBJ2-3	TRBD2	CASSFFGGRIDTQYF	TGTGCCAGCAGCTTCTTTGGCGGGAGAATAGATACGCAGTATTTT
TRBV19	once	TRBJ2-1	.	CASSGLADSYNEQFF	TGTGCCAGTAGTGGACTGGCCGATTCCTACAATGAGCAGTTCTTC
TRBV18	.	TRBJ1-2	.	CASSPRPGFYGYTF	TGTGCCAGCTCACCGCGGCCGGGATTCTATGGCTACACCTTC
TRBV19	.	TRBJ2-2	TRBD2	CASSTGLAGANTGELFF	TGTGCCAGTAGTACGGGACTAGCGGGCGCCAACACCGGGGAGCTGTTTTTT
TRBV27	.	TRBJ2-1	TRBD2	CASSLSLWGGNEQFF	TGTGCCAGCAGTTTATCTCTGTGGGGGGGGAATGAGCAGTTCTTC
TRBV30	.	TRBJ1-2	TRBD1	CAWSVRVQLNRGGYTF	TGTGCCTGGAGTGTAAGGGTGCAGCTAAACAGGGGAGGCTACACCTTC
TRBV4-1	few	TRBJ1-5	TRBD1	CASSLTGQGGQPQHF	TGCGCCAGCAGCCTAACCGGACAGGGCGGTCAGCCCCAGCATTTT
TRBV7-2	once	TRBJ2-5	TRBD1	CASSLGSGQGGWETQYF	TGTGCCAGCAGCTTAGGGTCGGGACAGGGAGGTTGGGAGACCCAGTACTTC
TRBV7-8	.	TRBJ1-1	.	CASSSRAITEAFF	TGTGCCAGCAGCAGCCGGGCCATCACTGAAGCTTTCTTT
TRBV29-1	.	TRBJ2-1	TRBD2	CSPGLAGGLASYNEQFF	TGCAGCCCGGGGCTAGCGGGCGGCCTGGCATCCTACAATGAGCAGTTCTTC
TRBV7-2	once	TRBJ1-5	TRBD1	CASSLRTGSNQPQHF	TGTGCCAGCAGCTTAAGGACAGGGAGCAATCAGCCCCAGCATTTT
TRBV15	.	TRBJ2-3	TRBD2	CATSRMPAGVTDTQYF	TGTGCCACCAGCAGAATGCCAGCGGGAGTAACAGATACGCAGTATTTT
TRBV21-1	.	TRBJ2-7	.	CASSKSSGSAYEQYF	TGTGCCAGCAGCAAGTCTAGCGGGAGTGCCTACGAGCAGTACTTC
TRBV10-2	.	TRBJ1-1	.	CASSEARAGVVMNTEAFF	TGCGCCAGCAGTGAAGCAAGAGCAGGGGTAGTCATGAACACTGAAGCTTTCTTT
TRBV19	.	TRBJ1-4	.	CASSERGATNEKLFF	TGTGCCAGTAGTGAGCGGGGTGCAACTAATGAAAAACTGTTTTTT
TRBV27	.	TRBJ1-2	.	CASSLLSSAHYGYTF	TGTGCCAGCAGTTTACTCTCGTCAGCTCACTATGGCTACACCTTC
TRBV4-1	.	TRBJ1-1	.	CASSQRERMNTEAFF	TGCGCCAGCAGCCAACGGGAGAGAATGAACACTGAAGCTTTCTTT
TRBV19	.	TRBJ1-1	.	CASSIWSGALNTEAFF	TGTGCCAGTAGTATTTGGTCAGGGGCCCTGAACACTGAAGCTTTCTTT
TRBV4-1	.	TRBJ2-2	.	CASSHENTGELFF	TGCGCCAGCAGCCACGAAAACACCGGGGAGCTGTTTTTT
TRBV10-3	.	TRBJ2-7	TRBD2	CAITPFGSGTTYEQYF	TGTGCCATCACCCCCTTCGGTAGCGGGACCACCTACGAGCAGTACTTC
TRBV7-3	.	TRBJ2-3	TRBD2	CASSLTVTSDTDTQYF	TGTGCCAGCAGCTTAACGGTTACTAGCGACACAGATACGCAGTATTTT
TRBV28	.	TRBJ2-4	.	CASSFHSDNSKNIQYF	TGTGCCAGCAGTTTCCACAGCGACAACTCCAAAAACATTCAGTACTTC
TRBV29-1	.	TRBJ2-2	.	CSVVIPTGELFF	TGCAGCGTTGTAATCCCAACCGGGGAGCTGTTTTTT
TRBV5-6	.	TRBJ2-7	.	CASSLGRYYEQYF	TGTGCCAGCAGCTTGGGGAGGTACTACGAGCAGTACTTC
TRBV29-1	.	TRBJ1-1	TRBD1	CSVESLSGHRGGTEAFF	TGCAGCGTTGAATCACTTTCGGGGCACAGGGGAGGCACTGAAGCTTTCTTT
TRBV12-5	.	TRBJ2-1	TRBD2	CASGDSSGRFEIDEQFF	TGTGCTAGTGGGGACTCTAGCGGGAGATTTGAGATCGATGAGCAGTTCTTC
TRBV18	.	TRBJ2-7	.	CASSPYPGDTPYEQYF	TGTGCCAGCTCACCATACCCGGGGGACACGCCCTACGAGCAGTACTTC
TRBV14	.	TRBJ2-7	.	CASSHSMTGEQYF	TGTGCCAGCAGCCACTCGATGACGGGGGAGCAGTACTTC
TRBV28	.	TRBJ1-1	.	CASSFARENTEAFF	TGTGCCAGCAGTTTCGCACGGGAGAACACTGAAGCTTTCTTT
TRBV6-5	few	TRBJ2-7	TRBD1	CASSYPGGYEQYF	TGTGCCAGCAGTTACCCAGGGGGCTACGAGCAGTACTTC
TRBV7-9	.	TRBJ2-7	TRBD2	CASRAGYSYEQYF	TGTGCCAGCAGAGCGGGGTACTCCTACGAGCAGTACTTC
TRBV5-6	.	TRBJ2-7	.	CASSLAREQYF	TGTGCCAGCAGCTTGGCACGCGAGCAGTACTTC
TRBV2	.	TRBJ1-1	TRBD1	CAVPGQIMNTEAFF	TGTGCCGTACCGGGACAGATAATGAACACTGAAGCTTTCTTT
TRBV2	.	TRBJ1-6	TRBD1	CASSLQQGVVLNSPLHF	TGTGCCAGCAGTCTTCAGCAGGGGGTGGTTTTGAATTCACCCCTCCACTTT
TRBV11-2	.	TRBJ2-1	TRBD2	CASIGLAGFNEQFF	TGTGCCAGCATCGGACTAGCGGGATTCAATGAGCAGTTCTTC
TRBV21-1	medium-sized	TRBJ1-2	.	CASIRGRRVMSNGYTF	TGTGCCAGCATCAGGGGACGAAGAGTGATGAGTAATGGCTACACCTTC
TRBV5-4	.	TRBJ2-7	TRBD2	CASSSGLDNPYEQYF	TGTGCCAGCAGCTCTGGACTAGACAACCCTTACGAGCAGTACTTC
TRBV5-4	.	TRBJ1-1	TRBD1	CASSFGQGASNTEAFF	TGTGCCAGCAGCTTCGGGCAGGGGGCTTCGAACACTGAAGCTTTCTTT
TRBV5-4	.	TRBJ1-2	.	CASSLGGLYGYTF	TGTGCCAGCAGCTTGGGAGGGCTGTATGGCTACACCTTC
TRBV11-2	.	TRBJ2-3	TRBD2	CASSLLAGSTDTQYF	TGTGCCAGCAGCCTACTAGCGGGTAGCACAGATACGCAGTATTTT
TRBV18	once	TRBJ1-2	.	CASSPTRGSYYGYTF	TGTGCCAGCTCACCAACCCGGGGGAGCTACTATGGCTACACCTTC